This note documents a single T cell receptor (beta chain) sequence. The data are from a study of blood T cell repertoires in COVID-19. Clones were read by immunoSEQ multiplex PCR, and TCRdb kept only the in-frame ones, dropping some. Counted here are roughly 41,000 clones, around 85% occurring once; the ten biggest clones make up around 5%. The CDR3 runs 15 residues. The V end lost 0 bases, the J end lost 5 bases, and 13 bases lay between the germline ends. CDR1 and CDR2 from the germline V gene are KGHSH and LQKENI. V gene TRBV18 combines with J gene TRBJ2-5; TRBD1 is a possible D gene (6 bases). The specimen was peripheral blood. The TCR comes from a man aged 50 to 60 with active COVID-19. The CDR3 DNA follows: TGTGCCAGCTCACCACCGGGACAAAGGGGGGAGACCCAGTACTTC. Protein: CASSPPGQRGETQYF. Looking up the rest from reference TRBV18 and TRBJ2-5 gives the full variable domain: NAGVMQNPRHLVRRRGQEARLRCSPMKGHSHVYWYRQLPEEGLKFMVYLQKENIIDESGMPKERFSAEFPKEGPSILRIQQVVRGDSAAYFCASSPPGQRGETQYFGPGTRLLVL.